The entry that follows covers one T cell receptor (beta chain) sequence. Its matching antigen is unknown. The data stem from a study of cytomegalovirus exposure and HLA in healthy donors. Study conclusions and caveats: Later genetic work tied a missense DCLRE1C variant to beta-chain V and J trimming.

V gave up 0 bases and J gave up 4 bases, with 6 bases separating them. This CDR3 has 13 amino acids. Germline CDR1 is SNHLY and CDR2 is FYNNEI. PCR primers comprised 60 Vbeta and 13 Jbeta primers. Repertoires were generated with immunoSEQ multiplex PCR, while TCRdb's copy carries only in-frame clones and drops some. The data show approximately 150,000 clones, with approximately 71% seen just once and approximately 3.2% held by the top ten. The receptor's source is a man aged 40-49 years in good health and CMV-seronegative. The sequenced material came from PBMCs. V is TRBV2 and J is TRBJ1-1; D remains ambiguous. CDR3 region: CASSEAGITEAFF. CDR3 bases: TGTGCCAGCAGTGAAGCCGGGATCACTGAAGCTTTCTTT.